Shown below are 10 T cell receptor beta chains from a single sample sequenced in a study of blood T cell repertoires in COVID-19. Sequenced by immunoSEQ multiplex PCR; TCRdb stores in-frame clones only, minus some. The table has about 270,000 clones, roughly 88% seen once. Sequenced material: PBMCs or T cells enriched from blood (not recorded which). These TCRs come from a woman between 40 and 50 years old with acute COVID-19.

This chain joins TRBV19 and TRBJ2-2; D is ambiguous. This CDR3 is built from 14 residues. V gave up 2 bases and J gave up 0 bases, with 4 bases separating them. Germline CDR1 reads LNHDA; CDR2 reads SQIVND (reference sequence). The CDR3 DNA reads TGTGCCAGTAGTATATCCGCGAACACCGGGGAGCTGTTTTTT. This translates into CASSISANTGELFF. Supplemented by reference TRBV19 and TRBJ2-2, the full variable domain reads DGGITQSPKYLFRKEGQNVTLSCEQNLNHDAMYWYRQDPGQGLRLIYYSQIVNDFQKGDIAEGYSVSREKKESFPLTVTSAQKNPTAFYLCASSISANTGELFFGEGSRLTVL.

In its sample, this clone was seen a few times. The chain recombines TRBV5-5 with TRBJ1-5; a possible D gene is TRBD1 (5 bases). V was cut by 4 bases and J by 6 bases, with 14 bases left in between. CDR3 length: 14 amino acids. CDR1 and CDR2 from the germline V gene are SGHKS and YYEKEE (reference sequence). The CDR3 DNA follows: TGTGCCAGCAGCCCTGGGGGGTCAGGTCAGCCCCAGCATTTT. This translates into CASSPGGSGQPQHF.

This clone was seen only once. The gene calls are TRBV19 and TRBJ1-3; D remains ambiguous. Germline V lookup: CDR1 LNHDA, CDR2 SQIVND (reference sequence). The CDR3 is 15 amino acids. The V gene lost 10 bases and the J gene lost 4 bases, with 20 bases spanning the gap. As DNA, the CDR3 is TGTGCCATAGCTGAGGAGTCCGATGGCGGAAACACCATATATTTT. Translated, it gives CAIAEESDGGNTIYF.

This chain connects TRBV23-1 to TRBJ1-6; D perhaps matches TRBD1 (6 bases). TRBV23-1 is flagged as an ORF with uncertain function. The CDR3 contains 20 residues. V was cut by 0 bases and J by 3 bases, with 21 bases left in between. CDR3 nucleotides: TGCGCCAGCAGTCAATCGGCCCCCCCAGGGGAAGTACACTATAATTCACCCCTCCACTTT. This sequence encodes CASSQSAPPGEVHYNSPLHF.

This chain uses TRBV19 with TRBJ2-3; the match to TRBD2 covers 8 bases. The CDR3 is 15 amino acids. Germline V gives CDR1 LNHDA, CDR2 SQIVND (reference sequence). With 5 bases clipped from V and 2 bases from J, the junction kept 6 bases outside the gene matches. CDR3 nucleotides: TGTGCCAGTAGTCCCCGGGGGGGCGTCACAGATACGCAGTATTTT. Amino acids: CASSPRGGVTDTQYF.

The chain employs TRBV24-1 and TRBJ2-7; the match to TRBD1 covers 7 bases. The V gene end was trimmed by 3 bases and the J gene end by 1 base; junction bases not matched to a gene: 5. From germline, CDR1 is KGHDR and CDR2 SFDVKD. The CDR3 length is 15 residues. CDR3 protein: CATSDPRQGSYEQYF. CDR3 DNA: TGTGCCACCAGTGATCCCCGACAGGGTTCCTACGAGCAGTACTTC.

The rearrangement joins TRBV10-3 to TRBJ1-1; unclear D gene. CDR3 length: 14 amino acids. The germline CDR1 and CDR2 sequences are ENHRY and SYGVKD. V lost 11 bases, J lost 2 bases, and 18 bases lay in between. CDR3 sequence (DNA): TGTGCCGTGAGGCGTGTTGACGTCAACACTGAAGCTTTCTTT. Its translation: CAVRRVDVNTEAFF.

The gene calls are TRBV24-1 and TRBJ2-5, with TRBD2 matching 8 bases. Per germline, CDR1 KGHDR and CDR2 SFDVKD. The CDR3 contains 15 residues. V was clipped by 1 base and J by 4 bases; unmatched bases: 4. CDR3 loop: CATSDLGLAGETQYF. CDR3 coding DNA: TGTGCCACCAGTGATTTAGGGCTAGCGGGAGAGACCCAGTACTTC.

This CDR3 reads CASSPIAGGVTDTQYF. The CDR3 region has the DNA TGTGCCAGCAGCCCCATAGCGGGGGGGGTCACAGATACGCAGTATTTT. V usage is TRBV9 and J usage is TRBJ2-3; 11 nucleotides agree with TRBD2. The CDR3 sequence is 16 residues long. Germline values: CDR1 SGDLS, CDR2 YYNGEE. V lost 4 bases and J lost 2; bases outside the gene matches: 6.

In its sample, this clone was seen once. V gene TRBV28 combines with J gene TRBJ1-2; 7 bases map to TRBD1. This CDR3 has 13 residues. Germline assignment: CDR1 MDHEN and CDR2 SYDVKM. The J segment lost 8 bases and the V segment lost 3 bases, leaving 6 bases of the junction unmatched. The CDR3: CASSLEGANGYTF. The DNA for the CDR3 is TGTGCCAGCAGTTTGGAGGGGGCGAACGGCTACACCTTC.